The 10 T cell receptor beta chains below all came from one sample that was sequenced in a study of shared clonotypes between healthy human individuals. Method: immunoSEQ multiplex PCR; TCRdb's copy keeps in-frame clones and lacks some. The table has approximately 320,000 clones, roughly 70% seen once. The sample was memory CD4+ T cells sorted from blood. Subset here: CD45RA-negative fraction. The source is a young man in good health.

The chain uses TRBV18 and TRBJ2-1; 7 bases are a match to TRBD2. CDR3 length: 13 amino acids. Germline V gives CDR1 KGHSH, CDR2 LQKENI. V lost 3 bases, J lost 9 bases, and 5 bases stayed unmatched. The CDR3 DNA reads as TGTGCCAGCTCACCCCGGGACTATTTTGAGCAGTTCTTC. Translation: CASSPRDYFEQFF.

V and J are TRBV5-5 and TRBJ2-3, with a tentative D call TRBD2 (5 bases). The ends were cut back, 2 bases at V and 1 base at J, with 17 bases in the middle. Germline CDR1 and CDR2: SGHKS and YYEKEE (reference sequence). The CDR3 runs 17 residues. The CDR3 spells CASSLPGNQIRTDTQYF. The CDR3 DNA follows: TGTGCCAGCAGCTTACCGGGAAATCAGATCCGCACAGATACGCAGTATTTT. Together with reference TRBV5-5 and TRBJ2-3, the CDR3 gives the full variable domain: DAGVTQSPTHLIKTRGQQVTLRCSPISGHKSVSWYQQVLGQGPQFIFQYYEKEERGRGNFPDRFSARQFPNYSSELNVNALLLGDSALYLCASSLPGNQIRTDTQYFGPGTRLTVL.

The gene calls are TRBV19 and TRBJ2-2; 7 bases align to TRBD1. The CDR3 consists of 13 residues. The germline CDR1 and CDR2 sequences are LNHDA and SQIVND (reference sequence). J gave up 6 bases and V 5 bases, and 3 bases lay outside the gene matches. The CDR3 sequence: CASSQTGAGELFF. CDR3 in DNA: TGTGCCAGTAGTCAAACAGGGGCCGGGGAGCTGTTTTTT.

The J gene is TRBJ2-2, the V gene TRBV7-8, with 10 bases fitting TRBD2. The V segment lost 5 bases and the J segment 7 bases; nucleotides outside the gene matches: 10. The CDR3 loop spans 16 amino acids. The germline gives CDR1 SGHVS, CDR2 FQNEAQ. The DNA for the CDR3 is TGTGCCAGCAGCCTTAGCGGGAGGAGCCGGTACGGGGAGCTGTTTTTT. Protein sequence: CASSLSGRSRYGELFF.

This clone has ten or more counts. The CDR3 sequence: CASSQEGQEKTQYF. The CDR3 nucleotides are TGTGCCAGCAGCCAAGAGGGTCAGGAAAAGACCCAGTACTTC. V gene TRBV4-2 combines with J gene TRBJ2-5, with no clear D. The CDR3 totals 14 residues. Looked up from germline, CDR1 is LGHNA and CDR2 is YNFKEQ. The germline V and J ends were trimmed by 0 bases and 6 bases, with 11 bases remaining between them.

This sequence joins TRBV4-1 and TRBJ2-1; no clear D gene. Deletions cut 0 bases from V and 10 bases from J, with 10 bases between. This CDR3 contains 13 residues. Germline V gene data show CDR1 as MGHRA and CDR2 as YSYEKL. The CDR3 bases are TGCGCCAGCAGCCAAGAGAGTCTAGGAGAGCAGTTCTTC. Protein product: CASSQESLGEQFF.

On this clone itself: The sample contains more than one DNA sequence encoding this CDR3. The J gene is TRBJ2-3, the V gene TRBV6-5; unclear D gene. The length of the CDR3 is 13 residues. Germline CDR1 and CDR2: MNHEY and SVGAGI. V lost 7 bases and J lost 3, with 11 bases in between. The CDR3 region has the DNA TGTGCCAGCAATCCAGGTGGAACAGATACGCAGTATTTT. Translating it yields CASNPGGTDTQYF.

V and J are TRBV7-3 and TRBJ2-3, with D perhaps being TRBD1 or TRBD2 (5 bases each). The CDR3 has 15 amino acids. V lost 3 bases and J 8 bases, leaving 18 bases between the germline ends. CDR1 is SGHTA and CDR2 is FQGTGA in the germline V gene. CDR3 nucleotides: TGTGCCAGCAGCTTCTCCGGGACCGTGAAGGGTACGCAGTATTTT. Protein product: CASSFSGTVKGTQYF.

The chain uses TRBV10-3 and TRBJ2-7; tentative D call: TRBD1 (7 bases). With 6 bases removed from V and 3 bases from J, the gap between germline ends came to 15 bases. Germline CDR1 is ENHRY and CDR2 is SYGVKD. This CDR3 is 14 amino acids long. The CDR3 loop is CAIRPRQGGYEQYF. DNA for the CDR3: TGTGCCATCAGACCACGGCAGGGGGGCTACGAGCAGTACTTC.

The V gene is TRBV7-9, the J gene TRBJ2-7; 8 positions agree with TRBD1. The J segment lost 1 base and the V segment lost 2 bases, leaving 13 bases of the junction unmatched. Per germline, CDR1 SEHNR and CDR2 FQNEAQ (reference sequence). CDR3 size: 18 residues. The CDR3 protein is CASSLNLGAGGSSYEQYF. The CDR3 coding sequence is TGTGCCAGCAGCTTAAATCTCGGGGCAGGGGGCTCTTCCTACGAGCAGTACTTC.